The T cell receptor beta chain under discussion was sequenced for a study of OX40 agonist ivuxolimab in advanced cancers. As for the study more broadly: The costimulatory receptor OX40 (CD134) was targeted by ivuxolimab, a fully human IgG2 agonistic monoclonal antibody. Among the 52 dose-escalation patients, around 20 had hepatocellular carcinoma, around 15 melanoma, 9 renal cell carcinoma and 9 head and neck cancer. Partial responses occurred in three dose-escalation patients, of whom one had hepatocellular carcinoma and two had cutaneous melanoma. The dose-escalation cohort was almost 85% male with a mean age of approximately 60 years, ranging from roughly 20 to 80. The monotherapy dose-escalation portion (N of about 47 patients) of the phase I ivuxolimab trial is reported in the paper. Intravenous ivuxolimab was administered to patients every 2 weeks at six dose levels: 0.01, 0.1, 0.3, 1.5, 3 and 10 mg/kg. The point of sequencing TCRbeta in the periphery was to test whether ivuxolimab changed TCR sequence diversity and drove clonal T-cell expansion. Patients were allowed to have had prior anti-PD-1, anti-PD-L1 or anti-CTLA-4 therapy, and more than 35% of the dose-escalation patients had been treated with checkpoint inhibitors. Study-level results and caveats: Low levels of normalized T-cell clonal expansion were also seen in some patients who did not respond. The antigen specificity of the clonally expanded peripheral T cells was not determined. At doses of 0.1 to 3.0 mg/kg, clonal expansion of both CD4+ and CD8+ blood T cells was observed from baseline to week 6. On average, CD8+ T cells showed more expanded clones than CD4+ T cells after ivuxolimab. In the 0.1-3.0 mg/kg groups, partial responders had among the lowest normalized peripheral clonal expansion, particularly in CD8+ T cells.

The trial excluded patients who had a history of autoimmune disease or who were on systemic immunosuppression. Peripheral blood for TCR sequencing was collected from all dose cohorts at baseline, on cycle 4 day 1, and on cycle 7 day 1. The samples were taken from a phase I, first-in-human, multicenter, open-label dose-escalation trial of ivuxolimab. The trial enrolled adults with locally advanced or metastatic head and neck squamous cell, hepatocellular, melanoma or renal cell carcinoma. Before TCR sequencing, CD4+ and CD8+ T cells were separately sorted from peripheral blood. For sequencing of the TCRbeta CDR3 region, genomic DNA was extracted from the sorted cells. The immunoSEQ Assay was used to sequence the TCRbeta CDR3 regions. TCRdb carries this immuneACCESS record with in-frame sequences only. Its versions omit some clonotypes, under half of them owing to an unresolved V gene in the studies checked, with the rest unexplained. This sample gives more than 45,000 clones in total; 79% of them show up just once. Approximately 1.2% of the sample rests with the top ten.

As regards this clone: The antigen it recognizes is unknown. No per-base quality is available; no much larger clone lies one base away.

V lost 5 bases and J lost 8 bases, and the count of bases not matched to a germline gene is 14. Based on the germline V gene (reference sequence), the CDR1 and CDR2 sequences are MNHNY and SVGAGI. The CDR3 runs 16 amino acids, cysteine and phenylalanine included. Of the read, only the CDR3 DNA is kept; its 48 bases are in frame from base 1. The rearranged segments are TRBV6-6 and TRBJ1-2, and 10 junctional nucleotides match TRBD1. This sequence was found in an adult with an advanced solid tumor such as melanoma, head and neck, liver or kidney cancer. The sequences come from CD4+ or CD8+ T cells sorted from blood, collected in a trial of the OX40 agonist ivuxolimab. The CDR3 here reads CASSIRDRGGREGYTF. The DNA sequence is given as TGTGCCAGCAGTATCCGGGACAGGGGCGGGCGTGAGGGCTACACCTTC.